The source of this T cell receptor beta chain is a study of blood T cell repertoires in COVID-19 (dated by TCRdb to 2018 to 2020). About the full investigation: Collaborator samples came from the United States, Italy and Spain and covered acute and convalescent phases of COVID-19. The sample metadata nearly always contained a de-identified subject ID, COVID-19 status, age in years and sex. The dataset comprised deeply sampled blood TCRbeta repertoires from subjects exposed to, actively infected with, or recovered from COVID-19. The samples were drawn from the first 160 participants of the ongoing ImmuneRACE study and from over 950 subjects provided by 6 global collaborators. Where available, HLA class I and class II types were taken from metadata supplied by the sample provider and were not determined by assay-based typing. The material from the prospective study consisted of cDNA or gDNA derived from T cells, B-cell-depleted T cells, or PBMCs. A freely available public database, intended as a resource for researchers studying the immune response to SARS-CoV-2, is where the repertoires were released.

From the cysteine through the phenylalanine, the CDR3 covers 15 amino acids. Only the CDR3 DNA stays, 45 bases, in frame from base 1. V is cut by 7 bases and J by 0 bases, and the space between the germline ends is 13 bases. Sequences LNHDA (CDR1) and SQIVND (CDR2) are obtained from the germline V gene (reference sequence). Collaborating institutions collected whole blood in K2EDTA tubes following their own protocols. For TCRbeta analysis, collaborators shipped samples in one of three forms: frozen whole blood, isolated PBMCs, or DNA extracted from either of those sample types. Points on this clone: Its specific antigen is unknown. Per-nucleotide qualities are absent, and no much larger clonotype sits a single base away.

Broad study findings and their caveats: How much clinical and demographic metadata was included differed by source and by participant, and the metadata was provided uncurated.

The immunoSEQ Assay, a bias-controlled multiplex PCR, was used to amplify TCRbeta CDR3 regions from genomic DNA. The original pipeline was this. The number of nucleated cells in each sample was estimated from the amplification of reference gene primers within the assay. To quantify the absolute abundance of each unique TCRbeta CDR3 rearrangement, sequence reads were collapsed and filtered. For each sample, productive Simpson clonality was calculated by taking the square root of Simpson's diversity index across productive rearrangements. TCRdb stores this immuneACCESS table with in-frame sequences only. Part of the clones is absent; in the studies checked, under half of the shortfall reflects unresolved V genes, and no reason is known for the rest. V and J calls plus clone size are reproduced from that table; the DNA served to infer D and trimming. For this sample there are approximately 100,000 clones; around 83% appear just once. The top ten constitute roughly 7.9% of the sample.

Sequenced material: peripheral blood. This receptor was taken from a woman of 80 years or more with active or convalescent COVID-19. In this chain, TRBV19 is recombined with TRBJ2-1, and possibly TRBD2, on 6 matching bases. The sequenced DNA: TGTGCCAGTACCCCCGGGGGACCCTCCTACAATGAGCAGTTCTTC. It codes for CASTPGGPSYNEQFF.